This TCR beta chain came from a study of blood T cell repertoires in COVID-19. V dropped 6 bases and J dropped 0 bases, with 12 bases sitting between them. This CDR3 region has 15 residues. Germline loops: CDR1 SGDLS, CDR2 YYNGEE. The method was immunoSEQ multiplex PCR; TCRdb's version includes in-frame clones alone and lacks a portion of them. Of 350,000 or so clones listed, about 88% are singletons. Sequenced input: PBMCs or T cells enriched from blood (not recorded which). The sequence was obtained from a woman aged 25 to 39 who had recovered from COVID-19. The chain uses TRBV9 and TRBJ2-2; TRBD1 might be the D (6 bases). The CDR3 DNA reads TGTGCCAGCAATTTAGGACAGTCGAACACCGGGGAGCTGTTTTTT. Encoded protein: CASNLGQSNTGELFF.